The 11 T cell receptor beta chains reported below all come from one sample, sequenced in a study of cytomegalovirus exposure and HLA in healthy donors. It was with 60 Vbeta and 13 Jbeta primers that the PCR ran. Assay: immunoSEQ multiplex PCR; the TCRdb copy retains only in-frame clones and omits some. The table shows roughly 80,000 clones, with just over 70% occurring only once. Material for sequencing was PBMCs. These receptor sequences come from a man aged 55 to 69 in good health and CMV-seropositive.

CDR3 loop: CSVEQGSTDTQYF. In nucleotides, the CDR3 is TGCAGCGTCGAGCAGGGAAGTACAGATACGCAGTATTTT. The chain employs TRBV29-1 and TRBJ2-3, with D tentatively TRBD1 (5 bases). Germline CDR1 and CDR2: SQVTM and ANQGSEA. V was shortened by 6 bases and J by 3 bases, with 13 bases between the two germline ends. This CDR3 is built from 13 residues.

This clone has just one count. The CDR3 reads CASSARDRLNTEAFF. The CDR3 DNA follows: TGTGCCAGCAGCGCCCGGGACAGGTTGAACACTGAAGCTTTCTTT. This chain uses TRBV13 with TRBJ1-1, with 8 bases matching TRBD1. CDR1 is PRHDT and CDR2 is FYEKMQ in the germline V gene (reference sequence). The V gene end was trimmed by 5 bases and the J gene end by 0 bases; junction bases not matched to a gene: 5. The CDR3 has 15 residues. The variable domain in full, with the rest retrieved from reference TRBV13 and TRBJ1-1, is AAGVIQSPRHLIKEKRETATLKCYPIPRHDTVYWYQQGPGQDPQFLISFYEKMQSDKGSIPDRFSAQQFSDYHSELNMSSLELGDSALYFCASSARDRLNTEAFFGQGTRLTVV.

Only one count was recorded for this clone. This chain joins TRBV6-6 and TRBJ2-5, with D perhaps matching TRBD1 (6 bases). This CDR3 region has 14 residues. The germline V gene has CDR1 MNHNY and CDR2 SVGAGI (reference sequence). Trimming took 4 bases from V and 4 from J, leaving 13 bases between them. The CDR3 coding sequence is TGTGCCAGCAGTTCGACGGAAGGGGGAGAGACCCAGTACTTC. Translating it yields CASSSTEGGETQYF.

This chain joins TRBV7-2 and TRBJ1-2; TRBD1 aligns across 8 bases. CDR1 SGHTA and CDR2 FQGNSA come from the germline V gene. The V and J ends lost 5 bases and 4 bases, in that order; junction bases with no gene match: 6. This CDR3 has 14 residues. The CDR3 loop reads CASSPGQDFYGYTF. The CDR3 DNA follows: TGTGCCAGCAGCCCGGGACAGGACTTCTATGGCTACACCTTC.

CDR3 loop: CASSEFGWAGNCEAFF. The CDR3 DNA is TGTGCCAGCAGTGAATTCGGCTGGGCAGGGAATTGTGAAGCTTTCTTT. J is TRBJ1-1 and V is TRBV6-1, with a tentative D call TRBD1 (5 bases). V shed 2 bases and J shed 7 bases, with 20 bases lying between them. This CDR3 comprises 16 residues. CDR1 and CDR2 (germline): MNHNS, SASEGT.

To note about this clone: Sequence at one end of the junction differs from germline and may be a read error. The chain employs TRBV19 and TRBJ1-5; a possible D gene is TRBD1 (5 bases). The CDR3 contains 15 residues. Germline V gene sequence: CDR1 LNHDA, CDR2 SQIVND (reference sequence). This CDR3 reads CTSSYGQTVNQPQHF. CDR3 in DNA: TGTACCAGTAGTTACGGTCAGACAGTAAATCAGCCCCAGCATTTT.

Only a few counts were recorded for this clone. The chain is built from TRBV4-1 and TRBJ2-5; 9 bases line up with TRBD2. The germline CDR1 and CDR2 sequences are MGHRA and YSYEKL. The V segment lost 1 base and the J segment 7 bases; nucleotides outside the gene matches: 13. CDR3 length: 17 amino acids. In DNA form, the CDR3 reads TGCGCCAGCAGCCAAGGTGCCCAAGCGGGAGGCGGAGGGACCCAGTACTTC. As protein: CASSQGAQAGGGGTQYF.

V is TRBV12-5 and J is TRBJ2-5; 9 bases line up with TRBD1. The end of the DNA fits TRBJ2-7 better, so the J call may be wrong. Germline assignment: CDR1 LGHNT and CDR2 FRNRAP. This CDR3 is 17 amino acids long. The CDR3 DNA sequence: TGTGCTAGTGGTTTAGCATTGTGGGGGACAGGGTCGAGCGAGCAGTACTTC. It yields the protein CASGLALWGTGSSEQYF.

This sequence joins TRBV19 and TRBJ2-7; 9 positions agree with TRBD1. Germline assignment: CDR1 LNHDA and CDR2 SQIVND (reference sequence). The V segment lost 5 bases and the J segment 5 bases; nucleotides outside the gene matches: 7. The CDR3 has 14 amino acids. The CDR3 DNA reads as TGTGCCAGTAGTCCGACACAGGGGGCCGACGAGCAGTACTTC. Its protein product is CASSPTQGADEQYF.

This clone was found a few times. The V gene is TRBV7-3, the J gene TRBJ2-3, with a weak D call TRBD1 (6 bases). This CDR3 is built from 14 residues. V lost 3 bases, J lost 2 bases, and 9 bases lay in between. CDR1 is SGHTA, CDR2 FQGTGA, per germline. Written as DNA, the CDR3 is TGTGCCAGCAGCTTCGGACAGCCCACAGATACGCAGTATTTT. The encoded protein is CASSFGQPTDTQYF.

The table lists this clone with a count of one. The V call is TRBV2, the J call TRBJ1-5; weak D call: TRBD1 (6 bases). This CDR3 comprises 14 residues. CDR1 is SNHLY, CDR2 FYNNEI, per germline. Trimming took 2 bases from V and 4 from J, leaving 9 bases between them. The CDR3 reads CASSERGGNQPQHF. The DNA of the CDR3 is TGTGCCAGCAGTGAAAGGGGGGGGAATCAGCCCCAGCATTTT. Full variable domain (missing parts from reference TRBV2 and TRBJ1-5): EPEVTQTPSHQVTQMGQEVILRCVPISNHLYFYWYRQILGQKVEFLVSFYNNEISEKSEIFDDQFSVERPDGSNFTLKIRSTKLEDSAMYFCASSERGGNQPQHFGDGTRLSIL.